This paragraph covers one T cell receptor (beta chain) sequence. These data originate in a study of blood T cell repertoires in COVID-19. The protocol was immunoSEQ multiplex PCR, while the TCRdb copy is restricted to in-frame clones and leaves out a portion. The table records 350,000 to 450,000 clones, roughly 80% of them present only once. Recovery among Cohort 3 donors was established by two negative PCRs, clearance, or symptom resolution. The CDR3 runs 14 residues. CDR1 LNHDA and CDR2 SQIVND come from the germline V gene (reference sequence). V was cut by 6 bases and J by 7 bases, with 16 bases left in between.

Sequencing was carried out using PBMCs or T cells enriched from blood (not recorded which). This TCR came from a woman between 45 and 65 years old who had recovered from COVID-19. V usage is TRBV19 and J usage is TRBJ1-5, with a possible D match to TRBD1 (5 bases). The CDR3 nucleotides are TGTGCCAGTAGCCAGATTTCTCAGGGACAGCCCCAGCATTTT. Protein: CASSQISQGQPQHF.